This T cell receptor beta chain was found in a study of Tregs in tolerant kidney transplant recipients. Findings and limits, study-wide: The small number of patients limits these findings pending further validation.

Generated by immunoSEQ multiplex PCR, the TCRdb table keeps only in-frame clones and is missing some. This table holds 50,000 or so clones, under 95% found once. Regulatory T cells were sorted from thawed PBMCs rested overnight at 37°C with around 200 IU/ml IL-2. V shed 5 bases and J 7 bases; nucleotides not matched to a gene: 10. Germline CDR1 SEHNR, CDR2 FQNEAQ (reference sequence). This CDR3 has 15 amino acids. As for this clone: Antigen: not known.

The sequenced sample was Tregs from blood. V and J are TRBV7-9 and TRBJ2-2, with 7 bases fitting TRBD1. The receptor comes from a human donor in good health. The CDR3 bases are TGTGCCAGCAGCGCACCGGGACAGCCTGGCGGGGAGCTGTTTTTT. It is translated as CASSAPGQPGGELFF. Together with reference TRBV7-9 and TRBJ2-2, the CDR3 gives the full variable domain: DTGVSQNPRHKITKRGQNVTFRCDPISEHNRLYWYRQTLGQGPEFLTYFQNEAQLEKSRLLSDRFSAERPKGSFSTLEIQRTEQGDSAMYLCASSAPGQPGGELFFGEGSRLTVL.